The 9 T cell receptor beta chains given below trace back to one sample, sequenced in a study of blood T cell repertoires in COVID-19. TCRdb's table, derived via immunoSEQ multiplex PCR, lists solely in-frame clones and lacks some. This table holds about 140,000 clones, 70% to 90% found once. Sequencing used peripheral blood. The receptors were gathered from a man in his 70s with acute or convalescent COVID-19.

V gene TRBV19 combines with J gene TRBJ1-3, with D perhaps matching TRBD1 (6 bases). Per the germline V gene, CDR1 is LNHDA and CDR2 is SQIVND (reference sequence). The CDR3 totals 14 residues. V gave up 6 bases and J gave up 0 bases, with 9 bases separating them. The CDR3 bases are TGTGCCAGTAGGACAGGCAGCTCTGGAAACACCATATATTTT. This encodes CASRTGSSGNTIYF.

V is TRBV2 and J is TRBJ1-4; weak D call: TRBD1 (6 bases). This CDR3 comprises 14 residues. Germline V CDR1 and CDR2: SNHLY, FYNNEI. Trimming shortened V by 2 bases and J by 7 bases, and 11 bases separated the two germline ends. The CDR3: CASSEQGQGEKLFF. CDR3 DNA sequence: TGTGCCAGCAGTGAACAGGGGCAGGGTGAAAAACTGTTTTTT.

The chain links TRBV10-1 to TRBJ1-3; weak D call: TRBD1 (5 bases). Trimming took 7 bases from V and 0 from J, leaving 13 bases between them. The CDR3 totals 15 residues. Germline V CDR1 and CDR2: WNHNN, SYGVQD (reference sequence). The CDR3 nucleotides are TGCGCCAGCACCGCGGCGGGGGGCTCTGGAAACACCATATATTTT. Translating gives CASTAAGGSGNTIYF.

CDR3 amino acids: CASSQEGGVNNEKLFF. The CDR3 nucleotides are TGCGCCAGCAGCCAAGAAGGGGGGGTAAATAATGAAAAACTGTTTTTT. The chain recombines TRBV4-1 with TRBJ1-4; possibly TRBD1 for D (6 bases). V lost 0 bases, J lost 4 bases, and 12 bases lay in between. The CDR3 covers 16 residues. Germline CDR1 MGHRA, CDR2 YSYEKL.

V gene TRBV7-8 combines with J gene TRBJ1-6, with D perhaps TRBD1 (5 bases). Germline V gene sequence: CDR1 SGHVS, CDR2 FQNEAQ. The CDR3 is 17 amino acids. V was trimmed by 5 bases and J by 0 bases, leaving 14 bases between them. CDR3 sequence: CASSLRAASSYNSPLHF. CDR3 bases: TGTGCCAGCAGCCTCAGGGCTGCGAGCTCCTATAATTCACCCCTCCACTTT.

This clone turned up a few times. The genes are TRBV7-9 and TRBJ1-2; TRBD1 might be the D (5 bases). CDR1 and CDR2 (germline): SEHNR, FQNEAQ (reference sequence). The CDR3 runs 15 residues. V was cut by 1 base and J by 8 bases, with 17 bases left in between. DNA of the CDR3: TGTGCCAGCAGCTTAGGTCAACCGGGGGATAAAGGCTACACCTTC. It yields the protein CASSLGQPGDKGYTF.

CDR3 residues: CASSDRGDEKLFF. The CDR3 DNA sequence: TGTGCCAGCAGTGACAGGGGAGATGAAAAACTGTTTTTT. The chain carries TRBV25-1 and TRBJ1-4, with TRBD1 as a possible D gene (6 bases). Trimming pared 3 bases from V and 6 bases from J, leaving 8 bases between. This CDR3 has 13 residues. Germline CDR1 MGHDK, CDR2 SYGVNS.

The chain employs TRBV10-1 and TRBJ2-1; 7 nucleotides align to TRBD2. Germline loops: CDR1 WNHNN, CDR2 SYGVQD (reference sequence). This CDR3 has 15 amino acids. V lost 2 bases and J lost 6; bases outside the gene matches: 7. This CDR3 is CASSEGSGNVNEQFF. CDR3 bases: TGCGCCAGCAGTGAGGGAAGCGGGAACGTCAATGAGCAGTTCTTC.

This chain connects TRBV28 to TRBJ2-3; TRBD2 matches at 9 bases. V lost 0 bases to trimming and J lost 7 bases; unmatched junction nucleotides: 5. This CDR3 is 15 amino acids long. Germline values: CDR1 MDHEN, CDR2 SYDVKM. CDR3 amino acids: CASSLWGGRVYTQYF. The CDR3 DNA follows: TGTGCCAGCAGTTTATGGGGCGGGAGGGTGTATACGCAGTATTTT.